These 20 T cell receptor beta chains originate from one sample sequenced in a study of T cells in Graves' hyperthyroidism and ophthalmopathy. The CDR3 regions of TCR beta were amplified from RNA transcripts. The primer set for the first-round RT-PCR of the TCR CDR3 was HTBI. TCRdb reanalysed the multiplex PCR reads using MiXCR and keeps one entry per CDR3 protein. This table holds around 390,000 distinct CDR3 sequences, more than 12% found once. The sequenced sample was blood. All receptors come from a woman aged 30 to 39 with Graves' ophthalmopathy.

This clonotype was found many times. The chain carries TRBV12-3 or TRBV12-4 and TRBJ2-3, with 14 bases lining up with TRBD2. Trimming took 4 bases from V and 4 from J; bases not matched to a gene: 4. CDR3 size: 16 residues. The CDR3 spells CASSSTSGGGSDTQYF. The CDR3 DNA sequence: TGTGCCAGCAGTTCGACTAGCGGGGGGGGTTCAGATACGCAGTATTTT.

In DNA form, the CDR3 reads TGTGCCAGCAGCCCGCGGAATAGGGTGCCTGGAAACACCATATATTTT. This encodes CASSPRNRVPGNTIYF. The chain links TRBV3-1 to TRBJ1-3; D not certain. V lost 4 bases and J lost 2, with 15 bases in between. Germline assignment: CDR1 LGHDT and CDR2 YNNKEL (reference sequence). This CDR3 contains 16 residues.

In its sample, this clonotype was seen many times. V usage is TRBV18 and J usage is TRBJ2-3; weak D call: TRBD1 (7 bases). The CDR3 runs to 16 residues. The germline gives CDR1 KGHSH, CDR2 LQKENI. V lost 6 bases to trimming and J lost 0 bases, with 16 bases between them. CDR3 coding DNA: TGTGCCAGCTCGTCAGACAGGGACTCAAGCACAGATACGCAGTATTTT. Translation gives CASSSDRDSSTDTQYF.

This clonotype was seen many times. The V call is TRBV2, the J call TRBJ2-1; 8 nucleotides agree with TRBD2. Losses at the gene ends were 8 bases for V and 6 bases for J; bases not matched to a gene: 9. Germline values: CDR1 SNHLY, CDR2 FYNNEI. The CDR3 spans 14 residues. The CDR3 region is CASPAGGAGNEQFF. The CDR3 bases are TGTGCCAGCCCTGCCGGGGGGGCGGGCAATGAGCAGTTCTTC.

In its sample, this clonotype was seen many times. The chain uses TRBV20-1 and TRBJ1-2; 10 bases match TRBD1. Germline V lookup: CDR1 DFQATT, CDR2 SNEGSKA (reference sequence). The CDR3 spans 13 residues. Trimming cost V 6 bases and J 4 bases; bases outside gene matches: 5. In DNA form, the CDR3 reads TGCAGTGCCCTGGGACAGGGGAGCTATGGCTACACCTTC. Translated, it gives CSALGQGSYGYTF.

This clonotype came up many times. The chain recombines TRBV20-1 with TRBJ1-3; D uncertain. Germline V gives CDR1 DFQATT, CDR2 SNEGSKA (reference sequence). The V gene lost 5 bases and the J gene lost 8 bases, with 19 bases spanning the gap. This CDR3 is built from 14 residues. CDR3 amino acids: CSALHRATRHTIYF. CDR3 DNA sequence: TGCAGTGCTCTCCACCGGGCCACTCGGCACACCATATATTTT.

As regards this clonotype: It is likely a read error, because the conserved phenylalanine at the end of the CDR3 is missing. J is TRBJ2-3 and V is TRBV19; 12 positions match TRBD2. Losses at the gene ends were 5 bases for V and 0 bases for J; bases not matched to a gene: 6. The CDR3 totals 17 residues. Germline-derived CDR1 and CDR2 are LNHDA and SQIVND (reference sequence). CDR3 sequence (DNA): TGTGCCAGTAGTCTAGGACTAGCGGGGTCTAGCACAGATACGCAGTATTCT. Its translation is CASSLGLAGSSTDTQYS.

This clonotype was seen at least ten times. CDR3 nucleotide sequence: TGTGCCAGCAGTTTATTCCGAACTAATGAAAAACTGTTTTTT. Translating it yields CASSLFRTNEKLFF. The gene calls are TRBV28 and TRBJ1-4; D remains ambiguous. Germline V gives CDR1 MDHEN, CDR2 SYDVKM. Trimming pared 1 base from V and 1 base from J, leaving 4 bases between. The CDR3 sequence is 14 residues long.

This clonotype was observed a few times. The J gene is TRBJ2-3, the V gene TRBV6-1; 16 bases match TRBD2. Losses at the gene ends were 6 bases for V and 1 base for J; bases not matched to a gene: 4. Germline CDR1 is MNHNS and CDR2 is SASEGT. CDR3 length: 17 amino acids. The DNA for the CDR3 is TGTGCCAGCAGGGACGGGACTAGCGGGGGGGGCACAGATACGCAGTATTTT. This encodes CASRDGTSGGGTDTQYF.

The sample holds a few counts of this clonotype. The rearrangement joins TRBV6-1 to TRBJ2-5; 12 nucleotides agree with TRBD2. The CDR3 runs 15 residues. Looked up from germline, CDR1 is MNHNS and CDR2 is SASEGT. Losses at the gene ends were 5 bases for V and 1 base for J; bases not matched to a gene: 2. The CDR3 DNA reads as TGTGCCAGCAGTCAGACTAGCGGGGGCCAAGAGACCCAGTACTTC. Translating gives CASSQTSGGQETQYF.

V gene TRBV6-1 combines with J gene TRBJ2-2; D gene uncertain. V gave up 6 bases and J gave up 6 bases, with 17 bases separating them. Germline V gene lookup returns CDR1 MNHNS and CDR2 SASEGT. The CDR3 is 15 amino acids. CDR3 region: CASSSLKAWPGELFF. Written as DNA, the CDR3 is TGTGCCAGCAGCTCCTTGAAGGCGTGGCCCGGGGAGCTGTTTTTT.

The table lists this clonotype with many counts. This sequence joins TRBV5-1 and TRBJ2-3; 10 bases match TRBD2. Germline values: CDR1 SGHRS, CDR2 YFSETQ. With 3 bases clipped from V and 2 bases from J, the junction kept 6 bases outside the gene matches. The CDR3 is 16 residues long. The CDR3 loop is CASSYLAGEVTDTQYF. In nucleotides, the CDR3 is TGCGCCAGCAGCTATCTAGCGGGGGAAGTCACAGATACGCAGTATTTT.

This clonotype was counted at least ten times. The rearrangement joins TRBV6-5 to TRBJ1-5; perhaps TRBD1 as D (5 bases). With 2 bases removed from V and 6 bases from J, the gap between germline ends came to 11 bases. This CDR3 region has 14 residues. Looked up from germline, CDR1 is MNHEY and CDR2 is SVGAGI. The CDR3 protein is CASSYLRGGQPQHF. DNA for the CDR3: TGTGCCAGCAGTTACCTCCGTGGGGGTCAGCCCCAGCATTTT.

This clonotype was picked up a small number of times. A much larger clone lies one base from this, so it may be a read error. The V and J genes are TRBV7-8 and TRBJ1-1, with D tentatively TRBD1 (6 bases). This CDR3 is 14 amino acids long. Trimming shortened V by 3 bases and J by 1 base, and 9 bases separated the two germline ends. Germline CDR1 and CDR2: SGHVS and FQNEAQ. As DNA, the CDR3 is TGTGCCAGCAGCTTTGGGACAAAGAACACTGAAGCTTTCTTT. Residues: CASSFGTKNTEAFF.

This clonotype has ten or more counts. The chain combines TRBV5-1 with TRBJ2-3, with D perhaps assigned TRBD1 or TRBD2 (5 bases each). The CDR3 is made up of 15 amino acids. V shed 4 bases and J shed 5 bases, with 17 bases lying between them. Germline assignment: CDR1 SGHRS and CDR2 YFSETQ. DNA for the CDR3: TGCGCCAGCAGCCTTTTAGGGACCGGGGTAGATACGCAGTATTTT. It encodes CASSLLGTGVDTQYF.

The table lists this clonotype with many counts. The chain combines TRBV28 with TRBJ2-7; 7 bases match TRBD1. Unmatched junction bases numbered 11, after V lost 5 bases and J lost 4 bases. The CDR3 runs 15 residues. Germline lookup yields CDR1 MDHEN and CDR2 SYDVKM. For the CDR3, the DNA is TGTGCCAGCAGTCCGCTAGAGGGGGCAGAGTACGAGCAGTACTTC. Encoded protein: CASSPLEGAEYEQYF.

This clonotype was found many times. The chain is built from TRBV7-9 and TRBJ2-4; 11 nucleotides align to TRBD1. The germline V gene encodes CDR1 SEHNR and CDR2 FQNEAQ (reference sequence). Trimming removed 4 bases from V and 8 bases from J; junction bases left unmatched: 13. The CDR3 covers 17 residues. The CDR3 DNA is TGTGCCAGCAGCTCTGGACAGGGGGCTCCTACCCGTGACATTCAGTACTTC. It yields the protein CASSSGQGAPTRDIQYF.

This clonotype was picked up many times. The chain links TRBV7-8 to TRBJ1-1; D is uncertain. V shed 5 bases and J shed 3 bases, with 10 bases lying between them. The germline gives CDR1 SGHVS, CDR2 FQNEAQ. The length of the CDR3 is 13 residues. Here the CDR3 reads CASSTQVDTEAFF. For the CDR3, the DNA is TGTGCCAGCAGCACCCAGGTGGACACTGAAGCTTTCTTT. The full variable domain, rest sourced from reference TRBV7-8 and TRBJ1-1, is GAGVSQSPRYKVAKRGQDVALRCDPISGHVSLFWYQQALGQGPEFLTYFQNEAQLDKSGLPSDRFFAERPEGSVSTLKIQRTQQEDSAVYLCASSTQVDTEAFFGQGTRLTVV.

This clonotype was counted many times. J is TRBJ2-1 and V is TRBV7-8; 7 bases line up with TRBD1. The V gene's germline CDR1 is SGHVS and CDR2 FQNEAQ. The CDR3 is made up of 16 amino acids. The V segment lost 6 bases and the J segment 4 bases; nucleotides outside the gene matches: 12. As DNA, the CDR3 is TGTGCCAGCAGAGACACAGGGGCGAAAGCTTACAATGAGCAGTTCTTC. The encoded protein is CASRDTGAKAYNEQFF.

This clonotype has at least ten counts. The rearrangement joins TRBV13 to TRBJ2-2; 7 positions match TRBD1. CDR1 is PRHDT and CDR2 is FYEKMQ in the germline V gene (reference sequence). The junction had 6 bases not matched to a gene; V was cut back by 5 bases and J by 0 bases. This CDR3 spans 16 amino acids. The CDR3: CASSIRQGPNTGELFF. The CDR3 DNA reads TGTGCCAGCAGCATACGACAGGGCCCGAACACCGGGGAGCTGTTTTTT.